A selection of T cell receptor beta chains follows, all from one sample in a study of cytomegalovirus exposure and HLA in healthy donors. Assay: immunoSEQ multiplex PCR; the TCRdb copy retains only in-frame clones and omits some. The sample lists some 150,000 clones; about four fifths were seen once. Source material: PBMCs. Source of these receptors: a man aged 25 to 45 in good health and CMV-seronegative. CDR3s include the opening cysteine and the closing phenylalanine or tryptophan. D genes are given only for firm matches. Some rows have no size entry. The others give once, few or many, or a class for an expanded clone.

size	V	J	D	DNA	CDR3
few	TRBV6-1	TRBJ2-7	TRBD1	TGTGCCAGCAGAGCCGGGACAGGAGCCTACGAGCAGTACTTC	CASRAGTGAYEQYF
NA	TRBV6-5	TRBJ1-5	TRBD1	TGTGCCAGCAGCAATGGACAGGGGGCTCAGCCCCAGCATTTT	CASSNGQGAQPQHF
NA	TRBV12-5	TRBJ1-2	TRBD1	TGTGCTAGTTCGGGGGCCGGGACAGTCACGACTGCTATCTATGGCTACACCTTC	CASSGAGTVTTAIYGYTF
NA	TRBV29-1	TRBJ2-7	NA	TGCAGCGTTGATCCCGGTACCTACGAGCAGTACTTC	CSVDPGTYEQYF
NA	TRBV18	TRBJ2-2	TRBD1	TGTGCCAGCTCCCCCCCCTCAGGGGGCCGGACCGGGGAGCTGTTTTTT	CASSPPSGGRTGELFF
NA	TRBV4-1	TRBJ2-3	NA	TGCGCCAGCAGCCAAGATAACCCTAGTCCGGGGACAGATACGCAGTATTTT	CASSQDNPSPGTDTQYF
few	TRBV28	TRBJ1-2	NA	TGTGCCAGCAGCCCCGGGACACCCTATGGCTACACCTTC	CASSPGTPYGYTF
NA	TRBV5-1	TRBJ2-3	TRBD1	TGCGCCAGCAGCTTGGGAGACAGGGAATATAGCACAGATACGCAGTATTTT	CASSLGDREYSTDTQYF
NA	TRBV7-3	TRBJ2-3	TRBD2	TGTGCCAGCAGCTTAGCACCAACTAGCGGGGGCCCCACAGATACGCAGTATTTT	CASSLAPTSGGPTDTQYF
NA	TRBV5-1	TRBJ2-5	NA	TGCGCCAGCAGCTTGGTATTCGGGGAAGAGACCCAGTACTTC	CASSLVFGEETQYF
NA	TRBV27	TRBJ2-3	TRBD2	TGTGCCAGCAGTTCCCGCATTAGCGGGGGGCGGTGGAATACGCAGTATTTT	CASSSRISGGRWNTQYF
NA	TRBV5-1	TRBJ1-1	TRBD1	TGCGCCAGCAGCCAAACGGGACAGGAGTTGAACACTGAAGCTTTCTTT	CASSQTGQELNTEAFF
NA	TRBV5-4	TRBJ1-1	NA	TGTGCCAGCAGCCAGAACACTGAAGCTTTCTTT	CASSQNTEAFF
NA	TRBV6-4	TRBJ2-1	NA	TGTGCCAGCAGTGACGGCAGGGGATTTTACAATGAGCAGTTCTTC	CASSDGRGFYNEQFF
NA	TRBV4-1	TRBJ2-1	TRBD2	TGCGCCAGCAGCCCGACTAGCGGGAGATGTGAGCAGTTCTTC	CASSPTSGRCEQFF
NA	TRBV2	TRBJ1-2	TRBD1	TGTGCCAGCGGGGGACAGACTAACTATGGCTACACCTTC	CASGGQTNYGYTF
NA	TRBV5-6	TRBJ1-6	NA	TGTGCCAGCAGTAAATCGGGGGAGACTCCCCCCCCGGGAGTTTCACCCCTCCACTTT	CASSKSGETPPPGVSPLHF
NA	TRBV5-4	TRBJ2-7	TRBD2	TGTGCCAGCAGCTTGGCTAGCGGGAGTACTTACGAGCAGTACTTC	CASSLASGSTYEQYF
NA	TRBV7-9	TRBJ2-2	NA	TGTGCCAGCAGCTTTGGATACAGCGAGACTACATCGAACACCGGGGAGCTGTTTTTT	CASSFGYSETTSNTGELFF
NA	TRBV6-4	TRBJ1-5	TRBD1	TGTGCCAGCAGTGAAGGCAGGGGGCAAAATCAGCCCCAGCATTTT	CASSEGRGQNQPQHF
NA	TRBV14	TRBJ2-2	NA	TGTGCCAGCAGCCAAGTCTACAACACCGGGGAGCTGTTTTTT	CASSQVYNTGELFF
NA	TRBV4-1	TRBJ1-1	NA	TGCGCCAGCAGCCAAGCGCCGGGACTGATGAACACTGAAGCTTTCTTT	CASSQAPGLMNTEAFF
NA	TRBV9	TRBJ1-2	NA	TGTGCCAGCAGCGTAGGAGGATCCAACTATGGCTACACCTTC	CASSVGGSNYGYTF
NA	TRBV25-1	TRBJ2-7	TRBD2	TGTGCCAGCAGTGAATCAACGGAGCGGGAGCCCTACGAGCAGTACTTC	CASSESTEREPYEQYF
once	TRBV4-1	TRBJ1-2	TRBD1	TGCGCCAGCAGCCAAGTAGACAGGGGGAACTATGGCTACACCTTC	CASSQVDRGNYGYTF
NA	TRBV28	TRBJ1-1	NA	TGTGCCAGCAGTCCAGCGGGGGGTCGAATCACTGAAGCTTTCTTT	CASSPAGGRITEAFF
once	TRBV28	TRBJ1-1	TRBD1	TGTGCCAGCAGTTCCGGCTTGGGACAGACAAACACTGAAGCTTTCTTT	CASSSGLGQTNTEAFF
few	TRBV5-6	TRBJ1-1	NA	TGTGCCAGCAGCTACGCACAGGAAGCTTTCTTT	CASSYAQEAFF
once	TRBV10-3	TRBJ2-7	TRBD1	TGTGCCATCAGTGACCCCGGGACAGGGGACAACGAGCAGTACTTC	CAISDPGTGDNEQYF
NA	TRBV9	TRBJ2-7	NA	TGTGCCAGCAGCCCCCAGGGGTCCTTGTACGAGCAGTACTTC	CASSPQGSLYEQYF
NA	TRBV25-1	TRBJ2-4	TRBD2	TGTGCCAGCAGTGAATTACTAGCGGGAGGTCTGTACTTC	CASSELLAGGLYF
NA	TRBV7-8	TRBJ1-5	NA	TGTGCCAGCAGCCTAGACAACAATCAGCCCCAGCATTTT	CASSLDNNQPQHF
NA	TRBV18	TRBJ1-1	NA	TGTGCCAGCTCACCAAGGTCTCTTAGGGGCACTGAAGCTTTCTTT	CASSPRSLRGTEAFF
NA	TRBV9	TRBJ1-2	NA	TGTGCCAGCAGCACTGCAGGCTATGGCTACACCTTC	CASSTAGYGYTF
NA	TRBV10-2	TRBJ2-2	NA	TGCGCCAGCAGTGGAACCGGGACTCAAATCACCGGGGAGCTGTTTTTT	CASSGTGTQITGELFF
NA	TRBV6-6	TRBJ1-5	TRBD1	TGTGCCAGCAGTTGGTACACAGGGGAACAGCCCCAGCATTTT	CASSWYTGEQPQHF
once	TRBV28	TRBJ2-7	TRBD2	TGTGCCAGCAGTTTGAGCCTAATCAGCGGGAGCTCCTACGAGCAGTACTTC	CASSLSLISGSSYEQYF
NA	TRBV19	TRBJ1-1	NA	TGTGCCAGTAGTATAAGGGGTTTTTCTGAAGCTTTCTTT	CASSIRGFSEAFF
NA	TRBV6-1	TRBJ1-2	TRBD1	TGTGCCAGCAGATACAGGGGCGCAGACTATGGCTACACCTTC	CASRYRGADYGYTF
NA	TRBV6-5	TRBJ1-1	NA	TGTGCCAGCAATTTTCAGGGTAACACTGAAGCTTTCTTT	CASNFQGNTEAFF
NA	TRBV2	TRBJ1-2	TRBD1	TGTGCCAGCAGTGAAGAGTTGGGACAGGGGAACTATGGCTACACCTTC	CASSEELGQGNYGYTF
NA	TRBV20-1	TRBJ1-2	NA	TGCAGTGGGGCGGGGAATGGCTACACCTTC	CSGAGNGYTF
NA	TRBV2	TRBJ2-1	NA	TGTGCCAGCACCCGGGACTCCGCCCCCAGGGTTGAGCAGTTCTTC	CASTRDSAPRVEQFF